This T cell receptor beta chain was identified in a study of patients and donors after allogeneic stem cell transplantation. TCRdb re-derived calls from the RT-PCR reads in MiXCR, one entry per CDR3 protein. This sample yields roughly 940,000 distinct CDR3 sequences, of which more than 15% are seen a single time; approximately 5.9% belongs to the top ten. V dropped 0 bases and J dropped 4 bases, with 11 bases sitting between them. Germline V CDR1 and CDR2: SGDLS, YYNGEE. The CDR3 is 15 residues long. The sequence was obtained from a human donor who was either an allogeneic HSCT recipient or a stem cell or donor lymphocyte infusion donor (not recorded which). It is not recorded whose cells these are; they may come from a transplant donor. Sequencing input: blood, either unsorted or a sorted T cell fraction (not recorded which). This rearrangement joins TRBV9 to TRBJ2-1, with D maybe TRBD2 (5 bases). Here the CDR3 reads CASSVVDQRYNEQFF. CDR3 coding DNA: TGTGCCAGCAGCGTAGTTGACCAGCGGTACAATGAGCAGTTCTTC.